These 8 T cell receptor beta chains were sequenced from one sample in a study of T cell responses to AZD1222 COVID-19 vaccine. Sequenced by immunoSEQ multiplex PCR; TCRdb stores in-frame clones only, minus some. The sample shows under 140,000 clones, around nine tenths of them seen only once. The input for sequencing was peripheral blood, taken 28 days after the second AZD1222 dose. These TCRs come from an adult who received the AZD1222 COVID-19 vaccine.

The chain links TRBV24-1 to TRBJ2-3; the D is unclear. The CDR3 totals 17 residues. Trimming removed 0 bases from V and 0 bases from J, with 12 bases in between. Per the germline V gene, CDR1 is KGHDR and CDR2 is SFDVKD. The CDR3 coding sequence is TGTGCCACCAGTGATTTGCGGTCTCACCTTAGCACAGATACGCAGTATTTT. Its translation is CATSDLRSHLSTDTQYF.

This chain links TRBV21-1 with TRBJ2-1; the table's D call, TRBD1, was not checked against the DNA. TRBV21-1 is designated a pseudogene. The length of the CDR3 is 16 residues. DNA for the CDR3: TGTGCCAGCAGTGACAGGGATCTGGTCGATCCGGATGAGCAGTTCTTC. It encodes CASSDRDLVDPDEQFF.

The chain has TRBV3-1 (or the pseudogene TRBV3-2) and TRBJ2-7; TRBD1 matches 9 bases. CDR3 length: 15 residues. V lost 5 bases and J lost 2; bases outside the gene matches: 7. Germline values: CDR1 LGHDT, CDR2 YNNKEL (reference sequence). CDR3 DNA: TGTGCCAGCAGCTTAAGGGGGACAGGGACCTACGAGCAGTACTTC. Translation: CASSLRGTGTYEQYF.

This clone was picked up one time. The rearrangement uses TRBV5-1 and TRBJ2-7, with D possibly matching TRBD1 (5 bases). This CDR3 is built from 13 residues. Germline V gene lookup returns CDR1 SGHRS and CDR2 YFSETQ. Trimming took 4 bases from V and 0 from J, leaving 8 bases between them. This CDR3 reads CASSADTSYEQYF. The CDR3 bases are TGCGCCAGCAGCGCGGACACCTCCTACGAGCAGTACTTC.

This chain's CDR3 is CASSREPVTTGLNTEAFF. The CDR3, as DNA: TGTGCCAGCTCACGGGAACCAGTGACGACAGGGCTGAACACTGAAGCTTTCTTT. The chain has TRBV18 and TRBJ1-1; 7 bases match TRBD1. The V segment lost 4 bases and the J segment 0 bases; nucleotides outside the gene matches: 14. CDR1 is KGHSH, CDR2 LQKENI, per germline. CDR3 length: 18 residues.

This sequence joins TRBV5-1 and TRBJ2-1; D might be TRBD2 (6 bases). V lost 5 bases, J lost 10 bases, and 19 bases lay in between. The V gene's germline CDR1 is SGHRS and CDR2 YFSETQ. CDR3 length: 14 residues. The CDR3 region has the DNA TGCGCCAGCAGACGGACGGTCTCGGGGGACGAGCAGTTCTTC. Translated, it gives CASRRTVSGDEQFF.

V and J are TRBV11-3 and TRBJ2-7, with D perhaps matching TRBD2 (7 bases). This CDR3 comprises 15 residues. Germline V gene data show CDR1 as SGHNT and CDR2 as YENEEA. Between the trimmed V and J ends, which lost 6 bases and 2 bases, there was a span of 17 bases. The CDR3 sequence: CASSSRGAPPYEQYF. The CDR3 DNA follows: TGTGCCAGCAGTTCTCGGGGGGCCCCACCCTACGAGCAGTACTTC.

The chain uses TRBV9 and TRBJ2-2; 8 bases map to TRBD2. Germline loops: CDR1 SGDLS, CDR2 YYNGEE. Trimming removed 5 bases from V and 5 bases from J; junction bases left unmatched: 11. This CDR3 region has 16 residues. CDR3 region: CASSDRTSGFTGELFF. The CDR3 bases are TGTGCCAGCAGTGACCGAACTAGCGGCTTTACCGGGGAGCTGTTTTTT.